This TCR beta chain was sequenced for a study of cytomegalovirus exposure and HLA in healthy donors. Per germline, CDR1 MGHRA and CDR2 YSYEKL. The CDR3 covers 13 residues. V was shortened by 4 bases and J by 1 base, with 5 bases between the two germline ends. Study results and limitations: Through in vitro validation, a few CMV-associated chains were shown to be specific for CMV antigens. It was 160 or so TCR beta chains that were listed as cytomegalovirus-associated.

As concerns this clone: Antigen: not known.

PCR amplification relied on 60 Vbeta primers (plus 13 Jbeta primers). Data came from immunoSEQ multiplex PCR; TCRdb stores just in-frame clones and leaves some out. Seen here are about 110,000 clones, roughly 80% observed once, and the top ten hold roughly 2.5%. V usage is TRBV4-1 and J usage is TRBJ1-5; D uncertain. The receptor was isolated from a man in his forties in good health and CMV-seronegative. The sequencing input was PBMCs. The CDR3 region is CASSLGSNQPQHF. DNA of the CDR3: TGCGCCAGCAGCCTGGGCAGCAATCAGCCCCAGCATTTT.